The clone carrying this TCR beta chain occurred many times. TCRdb called the 5' RACE reads again in MiXCR, with one record for every CDR3 protein. The sample has roughly 160,000 distinct CDR3 sequences; about 9.9% are singletons. This record belongs to a study of CD8 T cells in ankylosing spondylitis. The receptor comes from a male donor with ankylosing spondylitis or in good health (not recorded which). The specimen sequenced was blood, either unsorted or a sorted T cell fraction (not recorded which).

The CDR3 region has the DNA TGCGCCAGCAGCCAATCCGGACGGACAAGCTCCTATAATTCACCCCTCCACTTT. It specifies CASSQSGRTSSYNSPLHF. V gene TRBV4-3 combines with J gene TRBJ1-6, with a tentative D call TRBD1 (5 bases). This CDR3 has 18 residues. Trimming left V 2 bases short and J 0 bases short, with 14 bases between. Germline CDR1 and CDR2: LGHNA and YSLEER.